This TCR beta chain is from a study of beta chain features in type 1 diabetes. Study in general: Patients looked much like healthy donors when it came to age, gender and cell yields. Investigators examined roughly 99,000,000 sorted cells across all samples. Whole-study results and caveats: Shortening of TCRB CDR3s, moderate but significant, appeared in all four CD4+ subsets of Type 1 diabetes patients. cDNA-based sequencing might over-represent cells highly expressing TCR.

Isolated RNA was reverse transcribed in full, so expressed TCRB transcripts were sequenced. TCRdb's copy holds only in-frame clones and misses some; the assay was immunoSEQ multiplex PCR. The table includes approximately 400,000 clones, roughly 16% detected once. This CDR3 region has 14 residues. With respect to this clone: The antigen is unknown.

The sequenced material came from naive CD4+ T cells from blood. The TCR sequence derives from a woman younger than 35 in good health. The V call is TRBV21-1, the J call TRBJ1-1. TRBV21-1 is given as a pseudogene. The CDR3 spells CASSKRPPDTEAFF. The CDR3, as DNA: TGTGCCAGCAGCAAACGTCCCCCGGACACTGAAGCTTTCTTT.